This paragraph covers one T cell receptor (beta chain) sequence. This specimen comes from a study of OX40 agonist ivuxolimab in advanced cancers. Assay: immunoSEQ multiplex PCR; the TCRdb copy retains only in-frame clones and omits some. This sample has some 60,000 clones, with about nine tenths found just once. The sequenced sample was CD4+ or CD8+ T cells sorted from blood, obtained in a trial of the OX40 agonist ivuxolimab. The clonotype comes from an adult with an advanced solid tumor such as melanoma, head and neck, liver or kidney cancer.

The chain's CDR3 is CASSTGPGGYGYTF. The CDR3 region has the DNA TGTGCCAGCAGCACCGGTCCCGGAGGCTATGGCTACACCTTC. J is TRBJ1-2 and V is TRBV11-2; no clear D gene. The CDR3 has 14 amino acids. Germline assignment: CDR1 SGHAT and CDR2 FQNNGV. The V end was cut by 5 bases, the J end by 4 bases, with 14 bases between.